This T cell receptor beta chain was captured by sequencing in a study of vaccination effects on CD4 cells after COVID-19. V dropped 2 bases and J dropped 6 bases, with 10 bases sitting between them. Per the germline V gene, CDR1 is SEHNR and CDR2 is FQNEAQ (reference sequence). There are 13 residues in the CDR3. With respect to this clone: What it binds is unknown.

Ahead of sequencing, the ViraFEST assay grew antigen-specific CD4+ T cells using viral peptide pools. CD4+ T cells were isolated after 10 days of culture. Two doses of either BNT162b2 or mRNA-1273 were given to each participant. Profiling relied on immunoSEQ multiplex PCR, and the TCRdb table lists in-frame clones only, not all of them. The sample lists around 32,000 clones; 72% were seen once. The chain combines TRBV7-9 with TRBJ1-1; TRBD1 might be the D (5 bases). The specimen comprised CD4+ T cells from PBMCs cultured with HCoV-229E spike peptides, sampled after COVID-19 vaccination. This TCR was sampled from a human donor who received a COVID-19 vaccine. CDR3 residues: CASSLQGSAEAFF. The CDR3 DNA follows: TGTGCCAGCAGCTTACAGGGATCGGCTGAAGCTTTCTTT.